A selection of T cell receptor beta chains follows, all from one sample in a study of T cell clonotyping in hematopoietic cell transplantation. Method: immunoSEQ multiplex PCR; TCRdb's copy keeps in-frame clones and lacks some. The sample carries around 16,000 clones, over 50% recorded once. Sequenced material: PBMCs, taken 30 days after allogeneic stem cell transplant. The receptors were gathered from a male patient aged 50 to 59 who had an allogeneic stem cell transplant from an unrelated donor, so T cells may come from the graft donor. Some clones in this sample may be carry-over from other donors' samples. Each CDR3 is given with its conserved first and last residue. The order of the fields is V gene, clone size, D gene, J gene, CDR3 protein, CDR3 DNA. A D gene is named only where the DNA matches it firmly. Part of the rows lack a size; the others show once, few, many or a class for expanded clones.

>TRBV30|-|-|TRBJ1-4
CAWRSHPNEKLFF
TGTGCCTGGAGATCACATCCTAATGAAAAACTGTTTTTT
>TRBV30|-|TRBD2|TRBJ2-2
CAWSVGRLAGISPGELFF
TGTGCCTGGAGTGTGGGGCGACTAGCGGGAATTTCCCCCGGGGAGCTGTTTTTT
>TRBV9|-|TRBD1|TRBJ2-2
CASSATGGAGTGELFF
TGTGCCAGCAGCGCCACAGGGGGCGCAGGTACCGGGGAGCTGTTTTTT
>TRBV19|-|-|TRBJ1-1
CASSIGVGVGTEAFF
TGTGCCAGTAGTATAGGAGTGGGGGTCGGAACTGAAGCTTTCTTT
>TRBV15|-|-|TRBJ2-5
CATSSGLQGLETQYF
TGTGCCACCAGCAGCGGACTTCAGGGCCTGGAGACCCAGTACTTC
>TRBV9|-|-|TRBJ1-1
CASSLHLENTEAFF
TGTGCCAGCAGCCTTCACCTGGAGAACACTGAAGCTTTCTTT
>TRBV7-6|few|-|TRBJ1-1
CASSLVGVWNTEAFF
TGTGCCAGCAGCTTAGTAGGGGTTTGGAACACTGAAGCTTTCTTT
>TRBV4-3|-|TRBD2|TRBJ2-3
CASSPSGESTDTQYF
TGCGCCAGCAGCCCTAGCGGAGAGAGCACAGATACGCAGTATTTT
>TRBV30|few|TRBD1|TRBJ1-6
CAWSPGQGGSPLHF
TGTGCCTGGAGTCCGGGACAGGGCGGATCACCCCTCCACTTT
>TRBV4-1|-|TRBD2|TRBJ2-7
CASSQVTSGRWYEQYF
TGCGCCAGCAGCCAAGTGACTAGCGGGAGGTGGTACGAGCAGTACTTC
>TRBV30|few|-|TRBJ1-5
CAWSSTDSQPQHF
TGTGCCTGGAGTAGTACGGATTCCCAGCCCCAGCATTTT
>TRBV9|-|-|TRBJ1-2
CASSPAGGAGYGYTF
TGTGCCAGCAGCCCGGCGGGGGGGGCAGGTTATGGCTACACCTTC
>TRBV29-1|-|TRBD1|TRBJ1-2
CSVEADREVGYTF
TGCAGCGTTGAAGCGGACAGGGAGGTTGGCTACACCTTC
>TRBV4-3|few|-|TRBJ1-2
CASSQDSGHGYTF
TGCGCCAGCAGCCAAGATTCAGGGCATGGCTACACCTTC
>TRBV29-1|-|-|TRBJ2-1
CSVVPPREQFF
TGCAGCGTTGTTCCCCCTCGAGAGCAGTTCTTC
>TRBV6-5|-|-|TRBJ2-2
CASSYSKLGELFF
TGTGCCAGCAGTTACTCGAAGCTCGGGGAGCTGTTTTTT
>TRBV30|-|TRBD1|TRBJ1-1
CAWSTDSRDRGQTEAFF
TGTGCCTGGAGTACAGATTCACGGGACAGGGGTCAAACTGAAGCTTTCTTT
>TRBV30|-|-|TRBJ1-2
CAWSVSRGAHGYTF
TGTGCCTGGAGTGTTAGCAGAGGGGCACATGGCTACACCTTC
>TRBV29-1|-|-|TRBJ1-3
CSIRDGNTIYF
TGCAGCATCCGAGACGGGAACACCATATATTTT
>TRBV30|once|-|TRBJ2-7
CAWSGGVGVHEQYF
TGTGCCTGGAGCGGAGGGGTCGGGGTTCACGAGCAGTACTTC
>TRBV25-1|-|-|TRBJ1-6
CASSEFVGPLHF
TGTGCCAGCAGTGAATTTGTGGGTCCCCTCCACTTT
>TRBV5-4|-|-|TRBJ2-3
CASSYRARGDTDTQYF
TGTGCCAGCAGCTACCGAGCCCGAGGGGACACAGATACGCAGTATTTT
>TRBV6-5|once|TRBD1|TRBJ2-7
CASSYRLTGGSYEQYF
TGTGCCAGCAGTTATAGGTTGACAGGGGGGTCTTACGAGCAGTACTTC
>TRBV28|once|-|TRBJ2-2
CASSSDRTANTGELFF
TGTGCCAGCAGTTCAGACAGAACCGCGAACACCGGGGAGCTGTTTTTT
>TRBV10-3|-|-|TRBJ1-2
CAISESLEQGHGYTF
TGTGCCATCAGTGAGTCGCTTGAACAGGGCCATGGCTACACCTTC
>TRBV5-6|-|TRBD1|TRBJ1-1
CASSLEGDRGEAFF
TGTGCCAGCAGCTTGGAAGGGGACAGGGGGGAAGCTTTCTTT
>TRBV6-5|few|-|TRBJ1-2
CASRTGTSVGYTF
TGTGCCAGCAGGACCGGGACTTCGGTTGGCTACACCTTC
>TRBV4-1|-|-|TRBJ1-1
CASSPLQRVGPNTEAFF
TGCGCCAGCAGCCCCCTCCAACGGGTTGGACCGAACACTGAAGCTTTCTTT
>TRBV4-1|-|TRBD1|TRBJ1-1
CASSRGQGENTEAFF
TGCGCCAGCAGCCGGGGACAGGGAGAGAACACTGAAGCTTTCTTT
>TRBV30|-|-|TRBJ1-1
CAWGDGAQAFF
TGTGCCTGGGGGGACGGAGCGCAAGCTTTCTTT
>TRBV7-8|-|TRBD2|TRBJ2-5
CASSTRLAGLSKAQTQYF
TGTGCCAGCAGCACCCGACTAGCGGGCCTTTCGAAGGCGCAGACCCAGTACTTC
>TRBV19|-|-|TRBJ2-2
CASSVMGYDGELFF
TGTGCCAGTAGTGTGATGGGCTACGACGGGGAGCTGTTTTTT
>TRBV27|once|-|TRBJ2-3
CASSSRLESTDTQYF
TGTGCCAGCAGTTCCCGACTAGAGAGCACAGATACGCAGTATTTT
>TRBV6-5|-|-|TRBJ1-1
CASSEWGHYTEAFF
TGTGCCAGCAGTGAGTGGGGACATTACACTGAAGCTTTCTTT
>TRBV5-6|-|-|TRBJ2-4
CASSSPAFAKNIQYF
TGTGCCAGCAGCTCACCGGCGTTCGCCAAAAACATTCAGTACTTC
>TRBV9|-|-|TRBJ1-5
CASSVDGGNQPQHF
TGTGCCAGCAGCGTAGACGGGGGAAATCAGCCCCAGCATTTT
>TRBV30|-|-|TRBJ2-7
CAWSPGTYEQYF
TGTGCCTGGAGTCCGGGTACCTACGAGCAGTACTTC
>TRBV27|-|-|TRBJ2-7
CASSLLGAYEQYF
TGTGCCAGCAGTTTACTGGGAGCCTACGAGCAGTACTTC
>TRBV20-1|-|-|TRBJ1-2
CSVRPYGYTF
TGCAGTGTTCGTCCCTATGGCTACACCTTC
>TRBV14|few|TRBD1|TRBJ2-6
CASSSGQRLNVLTF
TGTGCCAGCAGCTCGGGACAGCGACTCAACGTCCTGACTTTC
>TRBV30|once|-|TRBJ1-4
CAWKFRPLGEKLFF
TGTGCCTGGAAATTTCGACCTTTGGGGGAAAAACTGTTTTTT
>TRBV6-5|-|-|TRBJ2-2
CASSSRYTGELFF
TGTGCCAGCAGCTCTAGATACACCGGGGAGCTGTTTTTT
>TRBV14|-|-|TRBJ2-3
CASSQALGDTQYF
TGTGCCAGCAGCCAAGCTCTAGGAGATACGCAGTATTTT
>TRBV30|-|-|TRBJ1-1
CASERNTEAFF
TGTGCCTCAGAGCGGAACACTGAAGCTTTCTTT
>TRBV29-1|-|-|TRBJ1-4
CSVATSKEKLFF
TGCAGCGTTGCCACGTCCAAGGAAAAACTGTTTTTT
>TRBV30|-|-|TRBJ2-7
CAWSAGTTNEQYF
TGTGCCTGGAGTGCGGGGACCACCAACGAGCAGTACTTC
>TRBV6-5|-|-|TRBJ2-7
CASSYWGSSGDDEQYF
TGTGCCAGCAGTTACTGGGGGTCCAGTGGGGACGACGAGCAGTACTTC
>TRBV4-1|-|-|TRBJ2-7
CASSQEGGPYEQYF
TGCGCCAGCAGCCAAGAGGGGGGTCCTTACGAGCAATACTTC
>TRBV6-5|few|-|TRBJ1-1
CASSYAGTEAFF
TGTGCCAGCAGTTACGCGGGCACTGAAGCTTTCTTT
>TRBV6-1|-|-|TRBJ2-7
CASKIFVGDEQYF
TGTGCCAGCAAAATCTTTGTGGGCGACGAGCAGTACTTC
>TRBV4-2|-|TRBD1|TRBJ1-4
CATRGVSEKLFF
TGTGCTACCAGGGGGGTGAGTGAAAAACTGTTTTTT
>TRBV6-1|-|-|TRBJ2-7
CASKQGGSSSYEQYF
TGTGCCAGCAAGCAGGGGGGATCGAGCTCCTACGAGCAGTACTTC
>TRBV7-2|-|TRBD1|TRBJ1-1
CASSLSGQGNTEAFF
TGTGCCAGCAGCTTATCGGGACAGGGGAACACTGAAGCTTTCTTT
>TRBV30|few|-|TRBJ1-4
CAWSGTAFEKLFF
TGTGCCTGGAGTGGGACAGCTTTTGAAAAACTGTTTTTT
>TRBV4-2|-|-|TRBJ2-2
CASTQTDGNGELFF
TGTGCCAGCACCCAGACGGACGGTAACGGGGAGCTGTTTTTT
>TRBV19|-|-|TRBJ2-7
CASSIAGAAYEQYF
TGTGCCAGTAGTATAGCCGGGGCCGCCTACGAGCAGTACTTC
>TRBV30|-|-|TRBJ1-3
CAWSRGDTIYF
TGTGCCTGGAGTAGAGGGGACACCATATATTTT
>TRBV30|-|-|TRBJ1-2
CAWTDPSRGSYGYTF
TGTGCCTGGACCGACCCCTCTAGGGGATCCTATGGCTACACCTTC
>TRBV2|-|-|TRBJ1-6
CASSEAGPLHF
TGTGCCAGCAGTGAAGCCGGACCCCTCCACTTT
>TRBV29-1|-|-|TRBJ2-7
CSVKGSYEQYF
TGCAGCGTTAAGGGTTCCTACGAGCAGTACTTC